The clone carrying this T cell receptor (beta chain) was observed many times. One junction end disagrees with the germline gene, perhaps due to a read error. This specimen comes from a study of blood T cells in healthy people across ages. Background on the study: There was about one barcoded beta molecule captured by template switching per two T cells.

Germline V CDR1 and CDR2: MDHEN, SYDVKM. This CDR3 region has 13 residues. Alongside a J-beta primer mix, a sample-barcoded 5' primer served in a second PCR lasting roughly 7 to 12 cycles. From the 5' RACE reads, TCRdb called clonotypes with MiXCR, one entry per CDR3 protein. The data show more than 650,000 distinct CDR3 sequences, with about a fifth seen just once and about 22% held by the top ten. The genes are TRBV28 and TRBJ2-7, with D unresolved. This receptor was identified in a man aged 65 to 85 in good health. The sample consisted of blood. The CDR3 reads CASSLAPSRAQNF. The DNA of the CDR3 is TGTGCCAGCAGTTTGGCCCCGAGCCGGGCCCAAAACTTC.